This T cell receptor (beta chain) was documented in a study of CD8 T cells in ankylosing spondylitis. Study results and limitations: Disease-linked clones were found to be CD8+ and relatively rare in peripheral blood. Earlier work had already found some motif variants in reactive arthritis synovial fluid and blood. The clones that were linked to disease were reported to be significantly enriched in matched synovial fluid samples from ankylosing spondylitis patients. The study identified a TCR beta motif of 7 or 8 highly homologous variants that appeared characteristic of ankylosing spondylitis blood.

This clonotype was recorded only once. Its cognate antigen is unknown. Researchers built TCR beta libraries using quantitative 5'-RACE with molecular barcodes. One entry per CDR3 protein results from TCRdb running MiXCR on the 5' RACE reads. In the table there are fewer than 750,000 distinct CDR3 sequences, under 20% of which are singletons. This CDR3 comprises 17 residues. The J segment lost 6 bases and the V segment lost 0 bases, leaving 11 bases of the junction unmatched. CDR1 is KGHSH and CDR2 is LQKENI in the germline V gene. The chain carries TRBV18 and TRBJ2-3, with 8 bases that match TRBD2. The sequence was obtained from a male donor with ankylosing spondylitis. The sequenced sample was blood, either unsorted or a sorted T cell fraction (not recorded which). The CDR3 is CASSPPLRGAGVDTQYF. The DNA of the CDR3 is TGTGCCAGCTCACCACCGCTTCGGGGAGCGGGGGTGGATACGCAGTATTTT.